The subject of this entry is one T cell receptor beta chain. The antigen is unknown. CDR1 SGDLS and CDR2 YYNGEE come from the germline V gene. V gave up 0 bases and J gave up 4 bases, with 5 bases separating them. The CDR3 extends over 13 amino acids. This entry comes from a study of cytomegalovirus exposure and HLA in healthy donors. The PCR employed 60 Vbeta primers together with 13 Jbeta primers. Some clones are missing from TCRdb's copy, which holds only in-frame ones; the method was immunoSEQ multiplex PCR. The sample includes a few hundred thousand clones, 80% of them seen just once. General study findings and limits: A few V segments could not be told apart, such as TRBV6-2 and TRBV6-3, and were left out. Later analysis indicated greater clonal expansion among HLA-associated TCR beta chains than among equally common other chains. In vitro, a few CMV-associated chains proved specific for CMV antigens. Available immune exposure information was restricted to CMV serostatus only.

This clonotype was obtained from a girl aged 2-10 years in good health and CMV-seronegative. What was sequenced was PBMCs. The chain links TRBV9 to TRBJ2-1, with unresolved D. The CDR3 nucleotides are TGTGCCAGCAGCGTAGGGCCATACAATGAGCAGTTCTTC. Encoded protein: CASSVGPYNEQFF. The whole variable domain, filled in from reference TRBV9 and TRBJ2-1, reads DSGVTQTPKHLITATGQRVTLRCSPRSGDLSVYWYQQSLDQGLQFLIQYYNGEERAKGNILERFSAQQFPDLHSELNLSSLELGDSALYFCASSVGPYNEQFFGPGTRLTVL.